These 25 T cell receptor beta chains were all obtained from the same sample, sequenced in a study of blood T cell repertoires in COVID-19 (dated by TCRdb to the early 2020s). To prepare the library, the immunoSEQ multiplex PCR assay was applied. TCRdb limited this immuneACCESS table to in-frame rearrangements with V and J called. A share of clones is missing; checked studies link under half to unresolved V genes, and the rest is unexplained. The sample table contains 250,000 to 350,000 clones; only one count was recorded for less than 85% of them. The ten largest clones represent more than 1.1% of the sample. Specimen: peripheral blood. The receptors shown here come from a human donor with COVID-19, enrolled during active disease. The donor label of this sample is uncertain.

V and J are TRBV28 and TRBJ1-5; 7 bases map to TRBD1. The CDR3 extends over 15 amino acids. CDR1 MDHEN and CDR2 SYDVKM come from the germline V gene. After removal of 6 bases from V and 9 bases from J, the junction contained 14 bases not matched to a gene. DNA of the CDR3: TGTGCCAGCAGCCTAGGGGGCGCCGGGATCCGGCCCCAGCATTTT. This encodes CASSLGGAGIRPQHF.

This chain connects TRBV28 to TRBJ1-5, with 8 bases matching TRBD1. V shed 6 bases, J shed 6 bases, and the junction held 7 bases outside the gene matches. The CDR3 loop spans 14 amino acids. Germline V lookup: CDR1 MDHEN, CDR2 SYDVKM. The CDR3 spells CASSGQGGIQPQHF. DNA for the CDR3: TGTGCCAGCAGCGGACAGGGAGGTATTCAGCCCCAGCATTTT.

This clone has more than one count but fewer than ten. The rearrangement links TRBV7-3 to TRBJ2-2; 9 bases map to TRBD1. Germline-derived CDR1 and CDR2 are SGHTA and FQGTGA. The V segment lost 5 bases and the J segment 6 bases; nucleotides outside the gene matches: 4. The CDR3 totals 14 residues. CDR3 bases: TGTGCCAGCAGCCGGGACAGGGCAGCCGGGGAGCTGTTTTTT. Its protein is CASSRDRAAGELFF.

The chain couples TRBV25-1 to TRBJ2-5, with D possibly matching TRBD2 (5 bases). Deletions cut 4 bases from V and 5 bases from J, with 11 bases between. CDR3 length: 13 residues. Germline CDR1 is MGHDK and CDR2 is SYGVNS. The CDR3 reads CASSGGHGETQYF. DNA for the CDR3: TGTGCCAGCAGTGGAGGGCACGGGGAGACCCAGTACTTC.

The table lists this clone with a few counts. The CDR3 protein is CASSQDQGGSGWGPDIQYF. CDR3 in DNA: TGCGCCAGCAGCCAAGATCAGGGAGGTAGCGGGTGGGGCCCAGACATTCAGTACTTC. J is TRBJ2-4 and V is TRBV4-3; 7 bases map to TRBD2. This CDR3 is 19 amino acids long. Germline-derived CDR1 and CDR2 are LGHNA and YSLEER. The V and J ends lost 0 bases and 8 bases, in that order; junction bases with no gene match: 19.

With respect to this clone: Other DNA sequences in the sample encode the same CDR3. This sequence joins TRBV19 and TRBJ2-7; no clear D gene. Trimming took 3 bases from V and 3 from J, leaving 6 bases between them. The V gene's germline CDR1 is LNHDA and CDR2 SQIVND (reference sequence). This CDR3 spans 12 amino acids. CDR3 DNA sequence: TGTGCCAGTAGTATCAGTGGCTACGAGCAGTACTTC. Amino acids: CASSISGYEQYF. Based on the CDR3 plus reference TRBV19 and TRBJ2-7, the full variable domain is DGGITQSPKYLFRKEGQNVTLSCEQNLNHDAMYWYRQDPGQGLRLIYYSQIVNDFQKGDIAEGYSVSREKKESFPLTVTSAQKNPTAFYLCASSISGYEQYFGPGTRLTVT.

The V call is TRBV5-1, the J call TRBJ2-1, with D tentatively TRBD2 (6 bases). The CDR3 sequence is 16 residues long. Germline CDR1 reads SGHRS; CDR2 reads YFSETQ. The V and J ends lost 4 bases and 3 bases respectively, with 17 bases between them. CDR3 nucleotides: TGCGCCAGCAGCATCGTTTCGGGAGCTATCTACAATGAGCAGTTCTTC. Translation: CASSIVSGAIYNEQFF. Based on the CDR3 plus reference TRBV5-1 and TRBJ2-1, the full variable domain is KAGVTQTPRYLIKTRGQQVTLSCSPISGHRSVSWYQQTPGQGLQFLFEYFSETQRNKGNFPGRFSGRQFSNSRSEMNVSTLELGDSALYLCASSIVSGAIYNEQFFGPGTRLTVL.

The J gene is TRBJ1-2, the V gene TRBV28; 8 nucleotides line up with TRBD1. V was clipped by 4 bases and J by 3 bases; unmatched bases: 4. The CDR3 runs to 14 residues. Per the germline V gene, CDR1 is MDHEN and CDR2 is SYDVKM. CDR3 sequence reads: CASSSGQDHYGYTF. The CDR3 DNA reads TGTGCCAGCAGTTCGGGACAGGACCACTATGGCTACACCTTC.

V usage is TRBV30 and J usage is TRBJ2-3, with 10 bases aligning to TRBD2. Unmatched junction bases numbered 4, after V lost 0 bases and J lost 4 bases. Germline V gene lookup returns CDR1 GTSNPN and CDR2 SVGIG (reference sequence). The CDR3 contains 15 residues. The CDR3 nucleotides are TGTGCCTGGAGTGTAGGAGCGGGAGGGCCAGATACGCAGTATTTT. Its translation: CAWSVGAGGPDTQYF.

This clone was seen more than once but under ten times. The genes are TRBV2 and TRBJ1-2, with D possibly TRBD1 on 6 matching bases. This CDR3 contains 15 residues. Trimming stripped 6 bases from V and 8 bases from J, with 22 bases between. Per the germline V gene, CDR1 is SNHLY and CDR2 is FYNNEI. The CDR3 coding sequence is TGTGCCAGCAGCGACCTAGACAGGAGTTCCAACGGCTACACCTTC. This codes for CASSDLDRSSNGYTF.

The rearrangement joins TRBV2 to TRBJ2-7; 9 bases align to TRBD2. Germline CDR1 SNHLY, CDR2 FYNNEI. The CDR3 is 15 residues long. V gave up 4 bases and J gave up 2 bases; unmatched junction bases: 6. This CDR3 is CASSGDSGRTYEQYF. The CDR3 region has the DNA TGTGCCAGCAGTGGGGATAGCGGGAGAACCTACGAGCAGTACTTC.

V is TRBV29-1 and J is TRBJ2-2, with D possibly being TRBD2 (5 bases). CDR3 length equals 12 residues. The V end lost 7 bases, the J end lost 6 bases, and 12 bases lay between the germline ends. Germline CDR1 reads SQVTM; CDR2 reads ANQGSEA. The CDR3 loop reads CSGRTGSGELFF. The CDR3 coding sequence is TGCAGCGGGAGAACGGGATCCGGGGAGCTGTTTTTT.

The rearrangement joins TRBV27 to TRBJ2-2, with D possibly being TRBD1 (6 bases). This CDR3 contains 14 residues. The V end lost 5 bases, the J end lost 5 bases, and 12 bases lay between the germline ends. In germline, CDR1 is MNHEY, CDR2 SMNVEV (reference sequence). The DNA of the CDR3 is TGTGCCAGCAGTAAACAGGGAGAGACCGGGGAGCTGTTTTTT. Protein: CASSKQGETGELFF.

V is TRBV19 and J is TRBJ1-4, with a tentative D call TRBD1 (5 bases). Looked up from germline, CDR1 is LNHDA and CDR2 is SQIVND (reference sequence). V lost 5 bases, J lost 5 bases, and 12 bases lay in between. This CDR3 has 14 amino acids. For the CDR3, the DNA is TGTGCCAGTAGTTCACAGGCAGCGAATGAAAAACTGTTTTTT. Its translation: CASSSQAANEKLFF.

The chain uses TRBV5-1 and TRBJ2-1, with a weak D call TRBD1 (6 bases). V was cut by 0 bases and J by 8 bases, with 15 bases left in between. The CDR3 consists of 15 residues. Germline values: CDR1 SGHRS, CDR2 YFSETQ. The chain's CDR3 is CASSLEAPGVDEQFF. The CDR3, as DNA: TGCGCCAGCAGCTTGGAAGCGCCAGGGGTCGATGAGCAGTTCTTC.

The chain links TRBV19 to TRBJ1-3, with D tentatively TRBD1 (5 bases). The germline V gene encodes CDR1 LNHDA and CDR2 SQIVND (reference sequence). The CDR3 spans 14 residues. V gave up 7 bases and J gave up 1 base, with 11 bases separating them. CDR3 nucleotides: TGTGCCAGTAACCCACAGGTATCTGGAAACACCATATATTTT. Its protein is CASNPQVSGNTIYF.

The chain recombines TRBV7-9 with TRBJ1-4, with D maybe TRBD1 (6 bases). V was trimmed by 2 bases and J by 3 bases, leaving 19 bases between them. Germline V lookup: CDR1 SEHNR, CDR2 FQNEAQ (reference sequence). This CDR3 is 18 amino acids long. The chain's CDR3 is CASSLFRARQVSNEKLFF. CDR3 nucleotides: TGTGCCAGCAGCTTATTTCGTGCCAGACAGGTCTCTAATGAAAAACTGTTTTTT. The variable domain in full, completed from reference TRBV7-9 and TRBJ1-4, reads DTGVSQNPRHKITKRGQNVTFRCDPISEHNRLYWYRQTLGQGPEFLTYFQNEAQLEKSRLLSDRFSAERPKGSFSTLEIQRTEQGDSAMYLCASSLFRARQVSNEKLFFGSGTQLSVL.

The gene calls are TRBV12-3 or TRBV12-4 and TRBJ1-2; D ambiguous. With 1 base removed from V and 4 bases from J, the gap between germline ends came to 4 bases. The CDR3 loop spans 12 amino acids. CDR3 coding DNA: TGTGCCAGCAGTTTAGGTAGCTATGGCTACACCTTC. This gives the protein CASSLGSYGYTF.

This clone is medium-sized. The CDR3 region has the DNA TGTGCCAGCAGTGATTGGCAGGGTACCTACGAGCAGTACTTC. Amino acid sequence: CASSDWQGTYEQYF. The chain employs TRBV25-1 and TRBJ2-7, with D perhaps TRBD1 (5 bases). V was trimmed by 3 bases and J by 2 bases, leaving 11 bases between them. The CDR3 runs 14 residues. Germline lookup yields CDR1 MGHDK and CDR2 SYGVNS.

Of note for this clone: Other nucleotide sequences from this sample produce the same CDR3. The V gene is TRBV30, the J gene TRBJ1-2, with D possibly being TRBD1 (6 bases). The V gene's germline CDR1 is GTSNPN and CDR2 SVGIG (reference sequence). The CDR3 is 13 residues long. Trimming took off 0 bases at V and 4 bases at J, with 9 bases between the two ends. CDR3 in amino acids: CAWSVAGAYGYTF. CDR3 in DNA: TGTGCCTGGAGTGTAGCAGGGGCCTATGGCTACACCTTC.

This chain links TRBV28 with TRBJ2-5, with 10 bases aligning to TRBD2. CDR1 and CDR2 (germline): MDHEN, SYDVKM. The CDR3 consists of 14 residues. Unmatched junction bases numbered 6, after V lost 6 bases and J lost 5 bases. The CDR3 DNA reads as TGTGCCAGCAGCCCCAGCGGGAGGGGGGAGACCCAGTACTTC. Translated: CASSPSGRGETQYF.

This chain links TRBV3-1 (or the pseudogene TRBV3-2) with TRBJ1-3; D gene unclear. Per germline, CDR1 LGHDT and CDR2 YNNKEL (reference sequence). The CDR3 contains 15 residues. Trimming cost V 5 bases and J 0 bases, with 11 bases left between them. The CDR3 DNA sequence: TGTGCCAGCAGCTCCGACCGCGGCTCTGGAAACACCATATATTTT. This gives the protein CASSSDRGSGNTIYF.

V is TRBV27 and J is TRBJ1-1; the D gene is possibly TRBD1 (5 bases). Germline V lookup: CDR1 MNHEY, CDR2 SMNVEV (reference sequence). V lost 7 bases to trimming and J lost 4 bases, with 25 bases between them. This CDR3 region has 17 residues. Here the CDR3 reads CASIPRSLIQGGTEAFF. DNA of the CDR3: TGTGCCAGCATCCCCCGTTCCCTTATTCAGGGAGGCACTGAAGCTTTCTTT.

J is TRBJ1-1 and V is TRBV9; 7 bases match TRBD1. V trimming: 3 bases; J trimming: 0 bases; junction bases outside the gene matches: 11. Germline CDR1 is SGDLS and CDR2 is YYNGEE. CDR3 length: 17 amino acids. The DNA of the CDR3 is TGTGCCAGCAGCGGACTTGGGGCAGGGGGTTTGAACACTGAAGCTTTCTTT. Translating it yields CASSGLGAGGLNTEAFF.

V gene TRBV28 combines with J gene TRBJ1-2; D possibly corresponds to TRBD1 (5 bases). There are 15 residues in the CDR3. V lost 6 bases and J 5 bases, leaving 19 bases between the germline ends. Per germline, CDR1 MDHEN and CDR2 SYDVKM. CDR3 loop: CASSGPGLSKYGYTF. CDR3 bases: TGTGCCAGCAGCGGACCGGGACTGAGTAAATATGGCTACACCTTC.